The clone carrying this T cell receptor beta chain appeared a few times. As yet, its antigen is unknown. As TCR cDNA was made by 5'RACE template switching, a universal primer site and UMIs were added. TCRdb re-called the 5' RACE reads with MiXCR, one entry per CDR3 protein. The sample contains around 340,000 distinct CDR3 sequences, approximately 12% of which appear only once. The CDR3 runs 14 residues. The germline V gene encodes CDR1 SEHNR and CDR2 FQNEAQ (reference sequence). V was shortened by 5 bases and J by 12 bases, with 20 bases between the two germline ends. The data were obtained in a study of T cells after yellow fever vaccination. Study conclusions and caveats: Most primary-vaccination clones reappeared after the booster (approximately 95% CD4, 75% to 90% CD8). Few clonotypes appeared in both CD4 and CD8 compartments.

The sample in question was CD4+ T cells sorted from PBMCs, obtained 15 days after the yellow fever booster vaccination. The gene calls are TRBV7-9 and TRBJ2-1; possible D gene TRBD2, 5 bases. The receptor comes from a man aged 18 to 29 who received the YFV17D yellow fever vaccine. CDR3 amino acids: CASSHYGPTEGQFF. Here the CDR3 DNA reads TGTGCCAGCAGCCACTACGGACCTACAGAGGGGCAGTTCTTC.